A single sample is the source of the 7 T cell receptor beta chains below, sequenced in a study of identical twins. TCRdb itself ran the 5' RACE reads through MiXCR, one entry per CDR3 protein. The table records a few hundred thousand distinct CDR3 sequences, roughly a tenth of them present only once. Input material: memory T cells sorted from blood. These receptors came from a man between 50 and 59 years old in good health.

This clonotype showed up many times. This CDR3 reads CASSNNRAGETQYF. The CDR3 DNA sequence: TGTGCCAGCAGCAACAACAGGGCAGGAGAGACCCAGTACTTC. The chain couples TRBV21-1 to TRBJ2-5; no check of the table's D call, TRBD1, against the DNA was made. TRBV21-1 is a pseudogene. CDR3 length: 14 residues.

V gene TRBV12-3 or TRBV12-4 combines with J gene TRBJ2-2, with D possibly being TRBD1 (6 bases). The CDR3 extends over 17 amino acids. Trimming left V 7 bases short and J 3 bases short, with 21 bases between. For the CDR3, the DNA is TGTGCCAGCACCCTCAATGGGGGACAAACACACACCGGGGAGCTGTTTTTT. Its protein product is CASTLNGGQTHTGELFF.

At least ten counts were recorded for this clonotype. The chain combines TRBV7-9 with TRBJ2-1; D unresolved. The V gene's germline CDR1 is SEHNR and CDR2 FQNEAQ (reference sequence). The CDR3 spans 13 residues. Trimming cost V 5 bases and J 10 bases, with 15 bases left between them. The CDR3 here is CASSNWTAPEQFF. The CDR3 bases are TGTGCCAGCAGCAACTGGACGGCCCCCGAGCAGTTCTTC.

This clonotype showed up many times. This rearrangement joins TRBV7-2 to TRBJ2-1; 10 bases agree with TRBD1. The CDR3 spans 14 residues. Germline-derived CDR1 and CDR2 are SGHTA and FQGNSA. V shed 8 bases and J 2 bases; nucleotides not matched to a gene: 3. CDR3 sequence (DNA): TGTGCCAGCGGCGGGACAGGGGCCTACAATGAGCAGTTCTTC. Its translation is CASGGTGAYNEQFF.

V gene TRBV6-2 or TRBV6-3 combines with J gene TRBJ2-7, with TRBD1 matching 9 bases. Per the germline V gene, CDR1 is MNHEY and CDR2 is SVGEGT. CDR3 length: 14 residues. The ends lost 2 bases at V and 3 bases at J; junction bases unmatched: 2. CDR3 protein: CASSYGTGLYEQYF. The CDR3 DNA sequence: TGTGCCAGCAGTTACGGGACAGGGCTCTACGAGCAGTACTTC.

In its sample, this clonotype was seen many times. The chain carries TRBV4-1 and TRBJ2-3, with 8 positions matching TRBD2. J lost 6 bases, V lost 1 base, and 3 bases had no gene match. The germline CDR1 and CDR2 sequences are MGHRA and YSYEKL. This CDR3 has 14 amino acids. CDR3 loop: CASSQVGGGDTQYF. In DNA, the CDR3 is TGCGCCAGCAGCCAAGTAGGCGGGGGGGATACGCAGTATTTT.

This clonotype was seen at least ten times. This sequence joins TRBV18 and TRBJ2-3; no clear D gene. V lost 2 bases, J lost 5 bases, and 5 bases lay in between. This CDR3 contains 12 residues. Germline values: CDR1 KGHSH, CDR2 LQKENI. This CDR3 is CASSPIRDTQYF. The CDR3 region has the DNA TGTGCCAGCTCACCAATCCGAGATACGCAGTATTTT.